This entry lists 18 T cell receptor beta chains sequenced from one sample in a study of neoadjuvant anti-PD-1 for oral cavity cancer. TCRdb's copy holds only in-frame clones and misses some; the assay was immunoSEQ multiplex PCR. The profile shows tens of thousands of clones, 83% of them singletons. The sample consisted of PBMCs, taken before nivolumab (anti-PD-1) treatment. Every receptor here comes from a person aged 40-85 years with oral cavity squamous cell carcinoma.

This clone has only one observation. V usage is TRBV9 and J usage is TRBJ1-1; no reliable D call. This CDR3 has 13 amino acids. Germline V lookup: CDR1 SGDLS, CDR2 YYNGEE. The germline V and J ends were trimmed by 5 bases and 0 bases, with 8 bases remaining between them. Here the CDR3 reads CASRGSMNTEAFF. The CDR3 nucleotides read TGTGCCAGCAGGGGCAGCATGAACACTGAAGCTTTCTTT.

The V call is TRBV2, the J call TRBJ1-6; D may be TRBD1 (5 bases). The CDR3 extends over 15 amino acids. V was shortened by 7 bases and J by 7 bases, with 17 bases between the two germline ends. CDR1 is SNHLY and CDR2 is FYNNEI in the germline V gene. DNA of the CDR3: TGTGCCAGCACCCCCCTCGTCGGGGGGAATTCACCCCTCCACTTT. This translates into CASTPLVGGNSPLHF. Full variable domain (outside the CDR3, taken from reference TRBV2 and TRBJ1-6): EPEVTQTPSHQVTQMGQEVILRCVPISNHLYFYWYRQILGQKVEFLVSFYNNEISEKSEIFDDQFSVERPDGSNFTLKIRSTKLEDSAMYFCASTPLVGGNSPLHFGNGTRLTVT.

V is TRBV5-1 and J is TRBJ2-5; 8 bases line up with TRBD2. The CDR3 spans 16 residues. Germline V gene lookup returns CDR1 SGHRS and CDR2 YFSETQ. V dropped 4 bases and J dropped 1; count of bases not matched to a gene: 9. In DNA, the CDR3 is TGCGCCAGCAGCGACCTAACTAGCGGAGTCCAAGAGACCCAGTACTTC. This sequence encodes CASSDLTSGVQETQYF.

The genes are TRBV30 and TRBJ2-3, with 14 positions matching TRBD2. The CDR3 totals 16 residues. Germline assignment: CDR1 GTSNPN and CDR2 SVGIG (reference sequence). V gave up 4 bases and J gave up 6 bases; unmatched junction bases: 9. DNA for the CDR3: TGTGCCTGGACCAGCGGGACTAGCGGGAGAAGGGATACGCAGTATTTT. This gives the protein CAWTSGTSGRRDTQYF.

This chain's CDR3 is CASRAGTGSFLNEKLFF. The CDR3 DNA reads as TGTGCCAGCAGGGCTGGGACAGGATCGTTTCTAAATGAAAAACTGTTTTTT. The chain recombines TRBV2 with TRBJ1-4; the match to TRBD1 covers 8 bases. The CDR3 contains 17 residues. Germline assignment: CDR1 SNHLY and CDR2 FYNNEI. V was pared by 6 bases and J by 5 bases, with 14 bases of the junction left unmatched.

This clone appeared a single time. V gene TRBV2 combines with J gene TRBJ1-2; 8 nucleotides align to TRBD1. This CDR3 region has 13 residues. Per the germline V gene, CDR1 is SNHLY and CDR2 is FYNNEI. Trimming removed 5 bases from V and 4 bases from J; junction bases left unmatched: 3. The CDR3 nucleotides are TGTGCCAGCAGTCCAACAGGGGGCTATGGCTACACCTTC. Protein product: CASSPTGGYGYTF.

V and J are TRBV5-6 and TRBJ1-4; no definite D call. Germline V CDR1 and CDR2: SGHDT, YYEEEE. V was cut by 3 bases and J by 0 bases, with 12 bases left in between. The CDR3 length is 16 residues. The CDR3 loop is CASSSLVGTTNEKLFF. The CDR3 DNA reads TGTGCCAGCAGCTCTCTCGTGGGAACAACTAATGAAAAACTGTTTTTT.

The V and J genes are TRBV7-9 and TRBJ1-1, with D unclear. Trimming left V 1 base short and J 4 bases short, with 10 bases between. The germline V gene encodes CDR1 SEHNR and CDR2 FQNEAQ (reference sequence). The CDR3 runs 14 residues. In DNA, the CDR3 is TGTGCCAGCAGCTTAGGGACTCTCCCCACTGAAGCTTTCTTT. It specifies CASSLGTLPTEAFF.

The CDR3, as DNA: TGTGCCAGCAGCTTAGAAAGACCAGAGACCCAGTACTTC. Its translation is CASSLERPETQYF. V and J are TRBV11-2 and TRBJ2-5; D is uncertain. Germline CDR1 is SGHAT and CDR2 is FQNNGV. Deletions cut 0 bases from V and 4 bases from J, with 6 bases between. This CDR3 has 13 amino acids.

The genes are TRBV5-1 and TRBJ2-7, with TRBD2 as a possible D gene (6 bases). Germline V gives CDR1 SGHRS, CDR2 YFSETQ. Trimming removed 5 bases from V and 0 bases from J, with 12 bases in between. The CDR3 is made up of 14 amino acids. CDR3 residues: CASSWRGSSYEQYF. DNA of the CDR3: TGCGCCAGCAGTTGGAGGGGCAGCTCCTACGAGCAGTACTTC.

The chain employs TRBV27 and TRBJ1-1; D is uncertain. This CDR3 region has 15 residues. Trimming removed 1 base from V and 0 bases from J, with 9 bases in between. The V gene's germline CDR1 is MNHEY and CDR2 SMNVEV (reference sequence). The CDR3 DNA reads TGTGCCAGCAGTTTATTGGGAGGATTGAACACTGAAGCTTTCTTT. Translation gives CASSLLGGLNTEAFF.

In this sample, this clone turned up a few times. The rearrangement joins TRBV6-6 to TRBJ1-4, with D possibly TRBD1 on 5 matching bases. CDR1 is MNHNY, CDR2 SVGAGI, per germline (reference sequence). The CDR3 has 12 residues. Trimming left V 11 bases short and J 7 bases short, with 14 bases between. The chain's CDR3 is CAAKGTGEKLFF. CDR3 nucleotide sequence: TGTGCCGCCAAGGGGACGGGTGAAAAACTGTTTTTT.

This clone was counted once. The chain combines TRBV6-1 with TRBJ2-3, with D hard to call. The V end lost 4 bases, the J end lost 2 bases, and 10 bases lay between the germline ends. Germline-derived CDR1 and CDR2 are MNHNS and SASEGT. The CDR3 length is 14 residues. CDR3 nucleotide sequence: TGTGCCAGCAGTGCACCCGGCCACACAGATACGCAGTATTTT. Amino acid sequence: CASSAPGHTDTQYF.

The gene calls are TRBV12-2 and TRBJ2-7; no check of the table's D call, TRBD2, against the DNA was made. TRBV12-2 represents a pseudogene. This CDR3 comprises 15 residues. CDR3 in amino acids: CASRSPSGRDHEQYF. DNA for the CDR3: TGTGCAAGTCGCTCCCCTAGCGGGAGGGATCATGAGCAGTACTTC.

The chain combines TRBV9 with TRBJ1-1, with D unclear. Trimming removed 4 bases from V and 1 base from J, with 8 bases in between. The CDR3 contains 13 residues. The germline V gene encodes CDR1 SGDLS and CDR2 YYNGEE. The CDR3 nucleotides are TGTGCCAGCAGCCGGACGGGGAACACTGAAGCTTTCTTT. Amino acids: CASSRTGNTEAFF.

The CDR3 region is CASSGGYSNQPQHF. The CDR3, as DNA: TGCGCCAGCAGCGGGGGGTATAGCAATCAGCCCCAGCATTTT. The V call is TRBV4-1, the J call TRBJ1-5, with D possibly TRBD1 on 5 matching bases. The germline V and J ends were trimmed by 5 bases and 0 bases, with 8 bases remaining between them. This CDR3 is 14 amino acids long. Per the germline V gene, CDR1 is MGHRA and CDR2 is YSYEKL.

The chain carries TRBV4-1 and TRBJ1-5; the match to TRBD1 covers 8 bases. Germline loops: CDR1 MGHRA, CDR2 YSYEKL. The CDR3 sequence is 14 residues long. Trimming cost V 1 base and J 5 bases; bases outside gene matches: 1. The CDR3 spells CASSQVQGDQPQHF. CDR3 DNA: TGCGCCAGCAGCCAAGTACAGGGGGATCAGCCCCAGCATTTT.

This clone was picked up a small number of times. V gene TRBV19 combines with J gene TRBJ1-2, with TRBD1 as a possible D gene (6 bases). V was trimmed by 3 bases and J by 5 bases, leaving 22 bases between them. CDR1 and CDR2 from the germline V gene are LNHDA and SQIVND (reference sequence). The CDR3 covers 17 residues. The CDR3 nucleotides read TGTGCCAGTAGTATTTCGACCTCGGCAGGGGCTACATATGGCTACACCTTC. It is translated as CASSISTSAGATYGYTF.